The present TCR beta chain was sequenced within a study of OX40 agonist ivuxolimab in advanced cancers. Overall study findings and caveats: The study did not work out the antigen specificity of the expanded peripheral T cells.

Clones were read by immunoSEQ multiplex PCR, and TCRdb kept only the in-frame ones, dropping some. The sample carries 40,000 to 50,000 clones, around 90% recorded once. A remark on this clone: What it binds is not known.

Per germline, CDR1 SGHRS and CDR2 YFSETQ. The CDR3 totals 16 residues. The ends were cut back, 2 bases at V and 0 bases at J, with 13 bases in the middle. Sequences were derived from CD4+ or CD8+ T cells sorted from blood, sampled in a trial of the OX40 agonist ivuxolimab. The receptor was isolated from an adult with an advanced solid tumor such as melanoma, head and neck, liver or kidney cancer. The chain carries TRBV5-1 and TRBJ2-3, with D unclear. This CDR3 is CASSFTGGRSTDTQYF. The CDR3 DNA is TGCGCCAGCAGCTTCACTGGCGGCCGTAGCACAGATACGCAGTATTTT.